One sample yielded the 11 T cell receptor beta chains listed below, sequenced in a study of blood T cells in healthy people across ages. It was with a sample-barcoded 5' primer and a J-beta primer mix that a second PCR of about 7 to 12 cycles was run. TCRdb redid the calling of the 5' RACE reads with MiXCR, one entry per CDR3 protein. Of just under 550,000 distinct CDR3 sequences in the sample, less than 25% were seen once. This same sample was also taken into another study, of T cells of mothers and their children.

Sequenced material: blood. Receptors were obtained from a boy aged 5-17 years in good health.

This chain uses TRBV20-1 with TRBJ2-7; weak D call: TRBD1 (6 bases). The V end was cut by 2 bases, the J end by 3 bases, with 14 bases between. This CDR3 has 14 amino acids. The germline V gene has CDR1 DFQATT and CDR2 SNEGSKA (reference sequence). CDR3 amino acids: CSARSGTPNYEQYF. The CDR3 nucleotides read TGCAGTGCTAGATCCGGGACACCGAACTACGAGCAGTACTTC.

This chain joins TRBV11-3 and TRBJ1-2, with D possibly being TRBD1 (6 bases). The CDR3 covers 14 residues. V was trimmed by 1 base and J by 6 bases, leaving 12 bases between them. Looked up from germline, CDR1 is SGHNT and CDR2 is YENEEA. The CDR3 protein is CASSLVRAGDGYTF. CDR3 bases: TGTGCCAGCAGCTTAGTCCGGGCAGGGGATGGCTACACCTTC.

The CDR3 DNA reads TGTGCCAGCAGTTTTTATCGGGACAGGGAAAGTCCAGAGACCCAGTACTTC. It codes for CASSFYRDRESPETQYF. The genes are TRBV27 and TRBJ2-5; 9 bases are a match to TRBD1. Unmatched junction bases numbered 12, after V lost 3 bases and J lost 4 bases. The germline V gene has CDR1 MNHEY and CDR2 SMNVEV (reference sequence). The CDR3 is 17 residues long.

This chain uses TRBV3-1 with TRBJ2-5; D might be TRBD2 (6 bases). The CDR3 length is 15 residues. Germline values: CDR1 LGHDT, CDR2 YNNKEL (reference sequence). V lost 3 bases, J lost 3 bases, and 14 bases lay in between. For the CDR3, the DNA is TGTGCCAGCAGCCATCTTAGCGGTGGCGAAGAGACCCAGTACTTC. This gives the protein CASSHLSGGEETQYF.

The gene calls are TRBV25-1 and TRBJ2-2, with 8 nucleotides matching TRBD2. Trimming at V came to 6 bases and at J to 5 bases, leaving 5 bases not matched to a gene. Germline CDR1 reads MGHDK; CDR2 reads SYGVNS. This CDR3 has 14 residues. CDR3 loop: CASRRGADTGELFF. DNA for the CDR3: TGTGCCAGCAGGCGGGGGGCGGATACCGGGGAGCTGTTTTTT.

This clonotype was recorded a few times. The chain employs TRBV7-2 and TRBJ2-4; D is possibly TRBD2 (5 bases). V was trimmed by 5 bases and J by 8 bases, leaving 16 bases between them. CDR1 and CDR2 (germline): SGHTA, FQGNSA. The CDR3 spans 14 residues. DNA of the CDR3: TGTGCCAGCAGCCCTGCGGCGGGTTACTACATTCAGTACTTC. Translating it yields CASSPAAGYYIQYF.

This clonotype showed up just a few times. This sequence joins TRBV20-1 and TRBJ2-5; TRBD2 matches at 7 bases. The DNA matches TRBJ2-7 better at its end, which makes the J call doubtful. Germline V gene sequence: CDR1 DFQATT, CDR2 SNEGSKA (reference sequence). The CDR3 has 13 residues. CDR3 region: CSASGTTTYEQYF. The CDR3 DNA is TGCAGTGCTTCCGGGACTACAACCTACGAGCAGTACTTC.

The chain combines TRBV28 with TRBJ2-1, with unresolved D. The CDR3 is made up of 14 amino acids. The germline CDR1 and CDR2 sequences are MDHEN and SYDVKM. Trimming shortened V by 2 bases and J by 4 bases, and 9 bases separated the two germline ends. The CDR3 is CASSLPGFYNEQFF. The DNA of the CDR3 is TGTGCCAGCAGTTTACCCGGGTTTTACAATGAGCAGTTCTTC.

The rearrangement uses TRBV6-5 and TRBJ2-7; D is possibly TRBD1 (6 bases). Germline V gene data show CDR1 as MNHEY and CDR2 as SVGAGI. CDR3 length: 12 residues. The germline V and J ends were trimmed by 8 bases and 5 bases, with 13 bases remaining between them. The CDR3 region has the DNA TGTGCCAGCCCTGGGGGCGTTCACGAGCAGTACTTC. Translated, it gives CASPGGVHEQYF.

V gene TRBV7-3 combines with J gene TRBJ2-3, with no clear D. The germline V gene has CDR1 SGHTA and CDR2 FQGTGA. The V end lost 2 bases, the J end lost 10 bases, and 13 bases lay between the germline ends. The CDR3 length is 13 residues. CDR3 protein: CASSLGLSDAQYF. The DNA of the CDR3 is TGTGCCAGCAGCTTAGGCCTATCTGACGCGCAGTATTTT.

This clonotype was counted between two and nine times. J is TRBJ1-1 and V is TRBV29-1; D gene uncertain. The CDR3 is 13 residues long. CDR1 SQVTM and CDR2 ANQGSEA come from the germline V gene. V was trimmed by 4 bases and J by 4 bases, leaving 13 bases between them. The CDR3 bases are TGCAGCGTTGTTCCGGGATTAGGCACTGAAGCTTTCTTT. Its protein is CSVVPGLGTEAFF.